This T cell receptor (beta chain) was profiled in a study of a mutant IDH1 vaccine in newly diagnosed glioma. Specified time point: week 11, during vaccination. Every vaccine dose comprised 300 ug of mutant IDH1 20-mer peptide plus topical imiquimod. Here immunoSEQ multiplex PCR was the method, and the copy in TCRdb shows in-frame clones only, minus some. There are fewer than 65,000 clones in the sample; 80% occur only once, and around 6.5% lies in the top ten. Turning to this clone: The antigen remains undetermined.

Per germline, CDR1 SGDLS and CDR2 YYNGEE. Trimming stripped 2 bases from V and 5 bases from J, with 20 bases between. This CDR3 has 16 amino acids. The chain uses TRBV9 and TRBJ2-7, with D perhaps assigned TRBD1 or TRBD2 (5 bases each). The clonotype originates from a man aged 45 to 65 with glioma. The material sequenced was PBMCs, taken from a glioma patient whose treatment included an IDH1 peptide vaccine. The DNA of the CDR3 is TGTGCCAGCAGCGTCGCTCCGGGACCCCGTTTCAACGAGCAGTACTTC. Encoded protein: CASSVAPGPRFNEQYF. The whole variable domain, remainder taken from reference TRBV9 and TRBJ2-7, is DSGVTQTPKHLITATGQRVTLRCSPRSGDLSVYWYQQSLDQGLQFLIQYYNGEERAKGNILERFSAQQFPDLHSELNLSSLELGDSALYFCASSVAPGPRFNEQYFGPGTRLTVT.